One and the same sample provided the 10 T cell receptor beta chains below, sequenced in a study of identical twins. Each CDR3 protein is one row after TCRdb ran MiXCR on the 5' RACE reads. Counted here are under 300,000 distinct CDR3 sequences, approximately 8.3% occurring once; the ten biggest clones make up less than 4%. These data were also filed under a second study, of yellow fever vaccine responses in identical twins.

Sequencing was done on a sample of CD8+ T cells sorted from blood. All receptors derive from a woman younger than 30 in good health.

The chain employs TRBV29-1 and TRBJ2-7, with unresolved D. Germline V gene lookup returns CDR1 SQVTM and CDR2 ANQGSEA. This CDR3 is 13 amino acids long. The ends were cut back, 4 bases at V and 0 bases at J, with 10 bases in the middle. The CDR3 bases are TGCAGCGTTGTCGGAGTCAGCTCCTACGAGCAGTACTTC. It is translated as CSVVGVSSYEQYF.

This CDR3 is CASSFGSNAQYF. DNA for the CDR3: TGTGCCAGCAGTTTCGGCAGCAACGCGCAGTACTTC. The chain has TRBV12-3 or TRBV12-4 and TRBJ2-7, with D hard to call. V was shortened by 3 bases and J by 9 bases, with 12 bases between the two germline ends. CDR3 length: 12 residues.

This clonotype was seen at least ten times. The chain recombines TRBV27 with TRBJ1-5; D is undetermined. Germline CDR1 MNHEY, CDR2 SMNVEV (reference sequence). V was trimmed by 6 bases and J by 6 bases, leaving 12 bases between them. The CDR3 loop spans 13 amino acids. CDR3 sequence (DNA): TGTGCCAGCAGGCCGGCGGGGTTTCAGCCCCAGCATTTT. It codes for CASRPAGFQPQHF.

This clonotype was counted many times. This chain joins TRBV6-2 or TRBV6-3 and TRBJ2-7; no reliable D call. Germline CDR1 MNHEY, CDR2 SVGEGT. The CDR3 consists of 11 residues. V lost 6 bases and J lost 4, with 7 bases in between. CDR3 in amino acids: CASRTTYEQYF. CDR3 bases: TGTGCCAGCAGAACTACTTACGAGCAGTACTTC.

The CDR3: CASSIGLAGETQYF. The CDR3 DNA follows: TGTGCCAGTAGTATAGGGCTAGCGGGGGAGACCCAGTACTTC. The rearrangement links TRBV19 to TRBJ2-5, with 9 positions matching TRBD2. Germline V gene sequence: CDR1 LNHDA, CDR2 SQIVND (reference sequence). CDR3 length: 14 amino acids. J gave up 5 bases and V 1 base, and 2 bases lay outside the gene matches.

CDR3 residues: CASSLTGSAGLFF. CDR3 coding DNA: TGTGCCAGCAGCTTAACTGGGTCGGCGGGACTGTTTTTT. The chain is built from TRBV7-9 and TRBJ1-4; D is unclear. The V end was cut by 2 bases, the J end by 13 bases, with 14 bases between. The CDR3 is 13 residues long. CDR1 and CDR2 from the germline V gene are SEHNR and FQNEAQ (reference sequence).

This chain links TRBV6-5 with TRBJ2-1; possibly TRBD2 for D (6 bases). The CDR3 is 14 residues long. Deletions cut 2 bases from V and 8 bases from J, with 13 bases between. Per germline, CDR1 MNHEY and CDR2 SVGAGI. This CDR3 is CASSYIAAVHEQFF. CDR3 in DNA: TGTGCCAGCAGTTACATAGCGGCGGTACATGAGCAGTTCTTC.

In its sample, this clonotype was seen many times. This chain connects TRBV20-1 to TRBJ2-1, with D possibly called TRBD1 or TRBD2 (6 bases each). The ends were cut back, 3 bases at V and 5 bases at J, with 14 bases in the middle. Germline V gene data show CDR1 as DFQATT and CDR2 as SNEGSKA (reference sequence). The CDR3 is made up of 14 amino acids. CDR3 amino acids: CSASAGQENNEQFF. The CDR3 nucleotides read TGCAGTGCTAGTGCGGGACAAGAGAACAATGAGCAGTTCTTC.

This rearrangement joins TRBV6-1 to TRBJ2-1; 10 bases agree with TRBD1. V lost 7 bases and J lost 3; bases outside the gene matches: 6. CDR1 is MNHNS, CDR2 SASEGT, per germline. The CDR3 length is 15 residues. CDR3 bases: TGTGCCAGCACCTGGACAGGGGGGCTCTACAATGAGCAGTTCTTC. This translates into CASTWTGGLYNEQFF.

This clonotype was observed a few times. V is TRBV14 and J is TRBJ1-2, with 7 bases aligning to TRBD1. The germline V gene encodes CDR1 SGHDN and CDR2 FVKESK. The CDR3 length is 14 residues. Trimming removed 0 bases from V and 7 bases from J; junction bases left unmatched: 5. The CDR3 spells CASSQERGQFGYTF. The CDR3 nucleotides are TGTGCCAGCAGCCAAGAAAGGGGGCAGTTTGGCTACACCTTC.